The rows below give T cell receptor beta chains drawn from one sample of a study of T cell clonotyping in hematopoietic cell transplantation. TCRdb's copy holds only in-frame clones and misses some; the assay was immunoSEQ multiplex PCR. This table has around 9,300 clones, 85% appearing once. The sequencing here drew on PBMCs, taken 180 days after allogeneic stem cell transplant. These receptors all stem from a female patient in her 30s who had an allogeneic stem cell transplant, so the T cells may come from the graft donor. Some clones in this sample may be carry-over from other donors' samples. CDR3s include the opening cysteine and the closing phenylalanine or tryptophan. A D gene is named only where the DNA matches it firmly. Clone size appears in some rows only: once, few, many, or a class for an expanded clone.

d_gene: NA
v_gene: TRBV30
j_gene: TRBJ2-3
abundance: NA
CDR3nt: TGTGCCTGGAGCCGGGGACTCACAGATACGCAGTATTTT
CDR3aa: CAWSRGLTDTQYF

d_gene: TRBD1
v_gene: TRBV2
j_gene: TRBJ2-6
abundance: once
CDR3nt: TGTGCCAGCAGGGGGGACAGTCGCTCTGGGGCCAACGTCCTGACTTTC
CDR3aa: CASRGDSRSGANVLTF

d_gene: TRBD1
v_gene: TRBV2
j_gene: TRBJ1-2
abundance: NA
CDR3nt: TGTGCCAGCAGTGAAAGAGGACAGGGGAAAAATGGCTACACCTTC
CDR3aa: CASSERGQGKNGYTF

d_gene: NA
v_gene: TRBV5-1
j_gene: TRBJ2-3
abundance: NA
CDR3nt: TGCGCCAGCAGCCTGGGGGACTCTTCAGATACGCAGTATTTT
CDR3aa: CASSLGDSSDTQYF

d_gene: TRBD1
v_gene: TRBV29-1
j_gene: TRBJ1-1
abundance: NA
CDR3nt: TGCAGCGCCAGCGACAGGGGGCAGAACACTGAAGCTTTCTTT
CDR3aa: CSASDRGQNTEAFF

d_gene: TRBD1
v_gene: TRBV29-1
j_gene: TRBJ2-7
abundance: NA
CDR3nt: TGCAGCGTCACCACAGGGGGCGGCGAGCAGTACTTC
CDR3aa: CSVTTGGGEQYF

d_gene: NA
v_gene: TRBV14
j_gene: TRBJ1-1
abundance: NA
CDR3nt: TGTGCCAGCAGCCAAGATCTTGGGCGATTCTCCCCTGAAGCTTTCTTT
CDR3aa: CASSQDLGRFSPEAFF

d_gene: NA
v_gene: TRBV29-1
j_gene: TRBJ2-2
abundance: once
CDR3nt: TGCAGCGTCACACTTGGACGGGGAAACACCGGGGAGCTGTTTTTT
CDR3aa: CSVTLGRGNTGELFF

d_gene: NA
v_gene: TRBV9
j_gene: TRBJ1-2
abundance: NA
CDR3nt: TGTGCCAGCAGCGGGTCCAGGACCTATGGCTACACCTTC
CDR3aa: CASSGSRTYGYTF

d_gene: NA
v_gene: TRBV5-4
j_gene: TRBJ1-1
abundance: NA
CDR3nt: TGTGCCAGCAGCCCGGGGGGGAGCCTGAACACTGAAGCTTTCTTT
CDR3aa: CASSPGGSLNTEAFF

d_gene: NA
v_gene: TRBV27
j_gene: TRBJ1-6
abundance: NA
CDR3nt: TGTGCTCAGAGGGAACCTCTCCACTTT
CDR3aa: CAQREPLHF

d_gene: NA
v_gene: TRBV4-2
j_gene: TRBJ1-5
abundance: NA
CDR3nt: TGTGCCAGCAGCCAAGAGACCAGGGTAGGCAATCAGCCCCAGCATTTT
CDR3aa: CASSQETRVGNQPQHF